Each of the 29 T cell receptor beta chains below was sequenced from the same sample in a study of shared clonotypes between healthy human individuals. Naive-designated CD8 cells lacked CD45RO, were positively enriched for CCR7, and omitted terminally differentiated effector memory CD45RA+ cells. The data were produced by immunoSEQ multiplex PCR, yet TCRdb's version contains in-frame clones alone and is incomplete. The sample carries more than 500,000 clones, 85% to 95% recorded once. Source material: naive CD8+ T cells sorted from blood. The receptors stem from a woman in her twenties or thirties in good health.

The chain links TRBV7-9 to TRBJ1-2, with 9 positions matching TRBD1. J was trimmed by 6 bases and V by 4 bases; bases with no gene match: 3. CDR3 length: 13 amino acids. The V gene's germline CDR1 is SEHNR and CDR2 FQNEAQ (reference sequence). The CDR3 DNA reads TGTGCCAGCAGCTCCGGGACAGGGAATGGCTACACCTTC. It is translated as CASSSGTGNGYTF.

V is TRBV29-1 and J is TRBJ2-1, with 10 bases matching TRBD2. The length of the CDR3 is 14 residues. Germline V lookup: CDR1 SQVTM, CDR2 ANQGSEA. The ends lost 4 bases at V and 6 bases at J; junction bases unmatched: 6. CDR3 bases: TGCAGCGTTGTATGGACTAGCGGAAGCAATGAGCAGTTCTTC. Its translation: CSVVWTSGSNEQFF.

The genes are TRBV4-1 and TRBJ2-1; D gene unclear. This CDR3 region has 14 residues. Deletions cut 4 bases from V and 4 bases from J, with 11 bases between. The germline gives CDR1 MGHRA, CDR2 YSYEKL. CDR3: CASSRSGNYNEQFF. In DNA, the CDR3 is TGCGCCAGCAGCCGAAGTGGGAATTACAATGAGCAGTTCTTC.

The chain couples TRBV15 to TRBJ2-3; 9 nucleotides line up with TRBD1. The V and J ends lost 2 bases and 1 base, in that order; junction bases with no gene match: 4. This CDR3 has 16 amino acids. Germline V lookup: CDR1 LNHNV, CDR2 YYDKDF (reference sequence). The CDR3 DNA reads as TGTGCCACCAGCAGAACCCGGGACAGGGGCACAGATACGCAGTATTTT. As protein: CATSRTRDRGTDTQYF.

This rearrangement joins TRBV28 to TRBJ2-3; D is perhaps TRBD2 (6 bases). The CDR3 covers 15 residues. CDR1 is MDHEN, CDR2 SYDVKM, per germline. V shed 6 bases and J shed 2 bases, with 15 bases lying between them. The CDR3 DNA is TGTGCCAGCAGCGGGTCCGGGGGAGTCACAGATACGCAGTATTTT. Protein sequence: CASSGSGGVTDTQYF. Complete variable domain (other parts from reference TRBV28 and TRBJ2-3): DVKVTQSSRYLVKRTGEKVFLECVQDMDHENMFWYRQDPGLGLRLIYFSYDVKMKEKGDIPEGYSVSREKKERFSLILESASTNQTSMYLCASSGSGGVTDTQYFGPGTRLTVL.

This chain joins TRBV28 and TRBJ1-5; perhaps TRBD1 as D (6 bases). Germline CDR1 and CDR2: MDHEN and SYDVKM. The V end lost 6 bases, the J end lost 5 bases, and 11 bases lay between the germline ends. The CDR3 is 13 amino acids. CDR3 amino acids: CASSLTGYQPQHF. CDR3 nucleotides: TGTGCCAGCAGCCTCACAGGGTATCAGCCCCAGCATTTT. Based on the CDR3 plus reference TRBV28 and TRBJ1-5, the full variable domain is DVKVTQSSRYLVKRTGEKVFLECVQDMDHENMFWYRQDPGLGLRLIYFSYDVKMKEKGDIPEGYSVSREKKERFSLILESASTNQTSMYLCASSLTGYQPQHFGDGTRLSIL.

On this clone itself: The sample carries other DNA sequences with the same CDR3. The chain carries TRBV28 and TRBJ2-7, with D perhaps TRBD2 (5 bases). The CDR3 runs to 13 residues. V lost 3 bases and J 7 bases, leaving 13 bases between the germline ends. Germline V gene data show CDR1 as MDHEN and CDR2 as SYDVKM. CDR3 sequence: CASSFGVEDEQYF. The CDR3, as DNA: TGTGCCAGCAGTTTCGGGGTAGAGGATGAGCAGTACTTC.

This chain joins TRBV27 and TRBJ2-7; 10 nucleotides align to TRBD1. The J segment lost 5 bases and the V segment lost 2 bases, leaving 6 bases of the junction unmatched. The CDR3 consists of 15 residues. Germline V gene sequence: CDR1 MNHEY, CDR2 SMNVEV (reference sequence). The DNA of the CDR3 is TGTGCCAGCAGTTTAGTCGGGACAGGGGCCGACGAGCAGTACTTC. Amino acids: CASSLVGTGADEQYF.

This clone was counted a single time. V and J are TRBV7-7 and TRBJ2-7; D call uncertain. This CDR3 contains 13 residues. Trimming removed 2 bases from V and 1 base from J, with 6 bases in between. Germline assignment: CDR1 SSHAT and CDR2 FNYEAQ (reference sequence). The DNA of the CDR3 is TGTGCCAGCAGCTTAAGGGTTTCCTACGAGCAGTACTTC. Its translation: CASSLRVSYEQYF.

V and J are TRBV28 and TRBJ1-5; a weak D match, TRBD1 (5 bases). Germline lookup yields CDR1 MDHEN and CDR2 SYDVKM. The CDR3 length is 13 residues. Trimming shortened V by 3 bases and J by 14 bases, and 17 bases separated the two germline ends. The CDR3 protein is CASSLNWRREEHF. CDR3 DNA: TGTGCCAGCAGTTTGAATTGGCGCAGGGAAGAGCATTTT.

The CDR3 nucleotides read TGCAGCGGGGACGGATGGGGGTCATACAATGAGCAGTTCTTC. Its translation is CSGDGWGSYNEQFF. The rearrangement joins TRBV29-1 to TRBJ2-1; TRBD1 or TRBD2 may be the D gene (5 bases each). Between the trimmed V and J ends, which lost 7 bases and 4 bases, there was a span of 17 bases. The germline V gene has CDR1 SQVTM and CDR2 ANQGSEA. This CDR3 is 14 amino acids long.

In its sample, this clone was seen once. The rearrangement joins TRBV27 to TRBJ2-3; D gene unclear. V was pared by 2 bases and J by 5 bases, with 8 bases between. Germline V lookup: CDR1 MNHEY, CDR2 SMNVEV (reference sequence). The CDR3 sequence is 13 residues long. The CDR3 loop is CASSLPTRDTQYF. The CDR3 DNA follows: TGTGCCAGCAGTTTACCAACCCGAGATACGCAGTATTTT.

The chain is built from TRBV30 and TRBJ2-5, with 9 bases identical to TRBD2. The J call may be mistaken, given a closer DNA end match to TRBJ2-7. This CDR3 has 14 residues. Germline lookup yields CDR1 GTSNPN and CDR2 SVGIG (reference sequence). The CDR3 DNA sequence: TGTGCCTGGAGTGTGACTAGCGGAGGCTACGAGCAGTACTTC. Protein sequence: CAWSVTSGGYEQYF.

The chain recombines TRBV7-2 with TRBJ2-7, with unresolved D. V lost 5 bases, J lost 6 bases, and 8 bases lay in between. This CDR3 comprises 11 residues. Germline V CDR1 and CDR2: SGHTA, FQGNSA. The CDR3 region is CASSPICEQYF. The CDR3 region has the DNA TGTGCCAGCAGCCCCATATGCGAGCAGTACTTC.

The gene calls are TRBV2 and TRBJ2-5, with D possibly TRBD1 on 7 matching bases. There are 15 residues in the CDR3. Between the trimmed V and J ends, which lost 3 bases and 4 bases, there was a span of 15 bases. From germline, CDR1 is SNHLY and CDR2 FYNNEI. The CDR3 DNA follows: TGTGCCAGCAGTGAGCAGGGGGGTTTAGTAGAGACCCAGTACTTC. Encoded protein: CASSEQGGLVETQYF.

This clone was counted once. The V gene is TRBV5-1, the J gene TRBJ2-1; the D gene could be TRBD1 or TRBD2 (6 bases each). This CDR3 is built from 18 residues. Germline CDR1 is SGHRS and CDR2 is YFSETQ. V was pared by 3 bases and J by 4 bases, with 23 bases between. This CDR3 is CASSSSTGGVKIYNEQFF. CDR3 in DNA: TGCGCCAGCAGCTCCTCGACAGGCGGGGTAAAGATTTACAATGAGCAGTTCTTC.

The J gene is TRBJ1-1, the V gene TRBV5-5, with D unresolved. Germline CDR1 and CDR2: SGHKS and YYEKEE (reference sequence). Trimming removed 3 bases at V and 4 bases at J, with 7 bases between. This CDR3 spans 12 amino acids. CDR3 residues: CASSSRATEAFF. CDR3 in DNA: TGTGCCAGCAGCTCCCGGGCCACTGAAGCTTTCTTT.

The chain employs TRBV13 and TRBJ2-7, with TRBD2 identical over 12 bases. CDR3 length: 17 residues. The junction had 8 bases not matched to a gene; V was cut back by 5 bases and J by 0 bases. CDR1 and CDR2 from the germline V gene are PRHDT and FYEKMQ (reference sequence). CDR3 residues: CASSPGTSGLFSYEQYF. The CDR3, as DNA: TGTGCCAGCAGCCCCGGGACTAGCGGGCTTTTCTCCTACGAGCAGTACTTC.

This rearrangement joins TRBV28 to TRBJ2-7, with D possibly TRBD2 on 6 matching bases. The V and J ends lost 4 bases and 2 bases respectively, with 9 bases between them. Germline V gene lookup returns CDR1 MDHEN and CDR2 SYDVKM. This CDR3 region has 13 residues. CDR3 DNA: TGTGCCAGCAGTTATCAGCGGGCCTACGAGCAGTACTTC. Its protein is CASSYQRAYEQYF.

Points on this clone: Other DNA sequences in the sample encode the same CDR3. The chain couples TRBV7-9 to TRBJ2-7; D might be TRBD1 (5 bases). Per germline, CDR1 SEHNR and CDR2 FQNEAQ (reference sequence). The CDR3 is made up of 12 amino acids. Trimming removed 5 bases at V and 3 bases at J, with 8 bases between. The CDR3 spells CASSTDSYEQYF. The CDR3 DNA follows: TGTGCCAGCAGCACCGACAGCTACGAGCAGTACTTC.

This clone was observed once. The genes are TRBV5-4 and TRBJ1-4; 8 nucleotides line up with TRBD1. Trimming took 4 bases from V and 8 from J; bases not matched to a gene: 10. This CDR3 is built from 15 residues. Looked up from germline, CDR1 is SGHNT and CDR2 is YYREEE (reference sequence). CDR3 amino acids: CASSLPGQEMEKLFF. CDR3 DNA sequence: TGTGCCAGCAGCCTCCCGGGACAGGAGATGGAAAAACTGTTTTTT.

The CDR3 spells CASSGDIRYEQYF. The CDR3 DNA reads TGTGCCTCCTCAGGGGACATACGATACGAGCAGTACTTC. The rearrangement links TRBV27 to TRBJ2-7, with TRBD1 as a possible D gene (6 bases). The CDR3 contains 13 residues. The V end lost 11 bases, the J end lost 4 bases, and 18 bases lay between the germline ends. CDR1 is MNHEY and CDR2 is SMNVEV in the germline V gene (reference sequence).

CDR3 protein: CSVEEDIEEQFF. The CDR3 DNA reads as TGCAGCGTTGAAGAGGATATTGAGGAGCAGTTCTTC. The rearrangement joins TRBV29-1 to TRBJ2-1; D remains unclear. Germline lookup yields CDR1 SQVTM and CDR2 ANQGSEA. The ends were cut back, 0 bases at V and 10 bases at J, with 10 bases in the middle. The CDR3 spans 12 residues.

This clone has only one observation. This rearrangement joins TRBV10-3 to TRBJ2-6; D is undetermined. Trimming took 8 bases from V and 2 from J, leaving 7 bases between them. Germline CDR1 is ENHRY and CDR2 is SYGVKD. This CDR3 region has 13 residues. CDR3 region: CAIQGTGANVLTF. Here the CDR3 DNA reads TGTGCCATCCAAGGCACTGGGGCCAACGTCCTGACTTTC.

This clone showed up just a few times. This chain uses TRBV9 with TRBJ2-1; D is unresolved. Trimming took off 3 bases at V and 7 bases at J, with 8 bases between the two ends. Germline-derived CDR1 and CDR2 are SGDLS and YYNGEE. The CDR3 is made up of 12 amino acids. The CDR3 DNA reads as TGTGCCAGCAGCGCAGGAGCAAATGAGCAGTTCTTC. This translates into CASSAGANEQFF.

This clone was recorded once. CDR3 sequence: CASSEGTAYNEQFF. As DNA, the CDR3 is TGTGCCAGCAGTGAAGGGACAGCATACAATGAGCAGTTCTTC. This chain links TRBV2 with TRBJ2-1, with D perhaps TRBD1 (6 bases). V gave up 1 base and J gave up 4 bases, with 8 bases separating them. Germline CDR1 and CDR2: SNHLY and FYNNEI. The CDR3 extends over 14 amino acids. Variable domain in full (rest from reference TRBV2 and TRBJ2-1): EPEVTQTPSHQVTQMGQEVILRCVPISNHLYFYWYRQILGQKVEFLVSFYNNEISEKSEIFDDQFSVERPDGSNFTLKIRSTKLEDSAMYFCASSEGTAYNEQFFGPGTRLTVL.

This clone was picked up a small number of times. The J gene is TRBJ1-2, the V gene TRBV10-1, with a weak D call TRBD1 (5 bases). There are 13 residues in the CDR3. V lost 3 bases to trimming and J lost 3 bases, with 8 bases between them. Germline-derived CDR1 and CDR2 are WNHNN and SYGVQD (reference sequence). The CDR3 reads CASSDRGDYGYTF. The CDR3 nucleotides read TGCGCCAGCAGTGATCGAGGGGACTATGGCTACACCTTC.

The chain recombines TRBV28 with TRBJ2-7, with 9 bases aligning to TRBD1. The CDR3 contains 15 residues. The junction had 7 bases not matched to a gene; V was cut back by 5 bases and J by 2 bases. Germline CDR1 reads MDHEN; CDR2 reads SYDVKM. Here the CDR3 DNA reads TGTGCCAGCAGTATCCGGGACAGGGTAACCTACGAGCAGTACTTC. This sequence encodes CASSIRDRVTYEQYF. The full variable domain, with the rest looked up from reference TRBV28 and TRBJ2-7, is DVKVTQSSRYLVKRTGEKVFLECVQDMDHENMFWYRQDPGLGLRLIYFSYDVKMKEKGDIPEGYSVSREKKERFSLILESASTNQTSMYLCASSIRDRVTYEQYFGPGTRLTVT.

The rearrangement joins TRBV25-1 to TRBJ2-5; no firm D call. V lost 0 bases and J lost 2, with 4 bases in between. Germline loops: CDR1 MGHDK, CDR2 SYGVNS. This CDR3 is built from 13 residues. CDR3 sequence (DNA): TGTGCCAGCAGTGAATACCTACAAGAGACCCAGTACTTC. Translating it yields CASSEYLQETQYF. The full variable domain, completed using reference TRBV25-1 and TRBJ2-5, is EADIYQTPRYLVIGTGKKITLECSQTMGHDKMYWYQQDPGMELHLIHYSYGVNSTEKGDLSSESTVSRIRTEHFPLTLESARPSHTSQYLCASSEYLQETQYFGPGTRLLVL.